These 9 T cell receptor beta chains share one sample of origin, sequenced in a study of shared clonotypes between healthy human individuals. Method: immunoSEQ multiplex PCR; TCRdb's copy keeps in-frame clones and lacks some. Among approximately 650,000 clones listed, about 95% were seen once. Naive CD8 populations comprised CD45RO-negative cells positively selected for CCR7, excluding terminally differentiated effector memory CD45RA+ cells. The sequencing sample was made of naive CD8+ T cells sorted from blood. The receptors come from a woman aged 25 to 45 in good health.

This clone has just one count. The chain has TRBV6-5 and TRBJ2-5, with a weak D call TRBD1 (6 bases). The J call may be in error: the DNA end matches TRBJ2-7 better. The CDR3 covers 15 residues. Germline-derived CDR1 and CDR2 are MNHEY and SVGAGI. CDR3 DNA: TGTGCCAGCAGTTATACCACAGGGCCTATGAACGAGCAGTACTTC. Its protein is CASSYTTGPMNEQYF.

The CDR3 sequence: CASSLARINTKDNQPQHF. CDR3 nucleotide sequence: TGTGCCAGCAGCTTAGCGAGGATCAACACGAAGGACAATCAGCCCCAGCATTTT. J is TRBJ1-5 and V is TRBV7-9; the D is unclear. The V and J ends lost 0 bases and 3 bases respectively, with 18 bases between them. Germline V lookup: CDR1 SEHNR, CDR2 FQNEAQ (reference sequence). The CDR3 loop spans 18 amino acids.

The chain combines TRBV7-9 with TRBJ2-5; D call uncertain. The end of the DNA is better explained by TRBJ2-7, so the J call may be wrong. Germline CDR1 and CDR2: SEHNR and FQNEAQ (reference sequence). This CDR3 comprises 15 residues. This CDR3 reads CASSLVVGKTYEQYF. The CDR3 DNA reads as TGTGCCAGCAGCTTAGTTGTTGGAAAGACCTACGAGCAGTACTTC.

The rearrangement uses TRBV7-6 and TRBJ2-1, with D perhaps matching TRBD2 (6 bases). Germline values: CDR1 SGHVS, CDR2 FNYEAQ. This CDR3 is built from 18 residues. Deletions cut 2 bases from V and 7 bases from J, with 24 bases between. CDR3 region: CASSLRLGGARGQNEQFF. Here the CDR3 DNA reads TGTGCCAGCAGCTTAAGATTGGGCGGAGCGCGGGGCCAGAATGAGCAGTTCTTC.

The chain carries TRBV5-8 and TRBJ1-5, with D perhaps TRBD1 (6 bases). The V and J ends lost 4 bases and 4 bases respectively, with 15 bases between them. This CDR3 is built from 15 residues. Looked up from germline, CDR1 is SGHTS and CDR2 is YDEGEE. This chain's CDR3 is CASSPHGGPNQPQHF. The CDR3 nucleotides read TGTGCCAGCAGCCCTCACGGGGGGCCAAATCAGCCCCAGCATTTT.

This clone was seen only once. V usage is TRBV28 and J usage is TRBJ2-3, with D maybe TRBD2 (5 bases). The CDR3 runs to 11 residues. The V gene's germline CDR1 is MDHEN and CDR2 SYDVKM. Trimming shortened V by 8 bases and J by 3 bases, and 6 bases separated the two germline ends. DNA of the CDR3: TGTGCCAGCGGGGAGACAGATACGCAGTATTTT. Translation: CASGETDTQYF.

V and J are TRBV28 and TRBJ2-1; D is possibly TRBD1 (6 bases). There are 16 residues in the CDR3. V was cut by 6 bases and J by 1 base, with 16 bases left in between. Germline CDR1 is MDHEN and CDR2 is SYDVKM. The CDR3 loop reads CASSQGSERSYNEQFF. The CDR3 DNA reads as TGTGCCAGCAGCCAGGGGAGCGAGAGGTCCTACAATGAGCAGTTCTTC.

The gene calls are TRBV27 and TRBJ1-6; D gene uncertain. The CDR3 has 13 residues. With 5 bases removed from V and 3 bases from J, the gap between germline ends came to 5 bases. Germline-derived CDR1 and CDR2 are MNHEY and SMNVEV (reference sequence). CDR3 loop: CASSDLYNSPLHF. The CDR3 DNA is TGTGCCAGCAGTGACCTCTATAATTCACCCCTCCACTTT.

In nucleotides, the CDR3 is TGTGCCAGCAGCGTGTTGTCGGCAGGGGGGAATGAGCAGTTCTTC. This encodes CASSVLSAGGNEQFF. The V and J genes are TRBV9 and TRBJ2-1, with a possible D match to TRBD1 (7 bases). Trimming left V 2 bases short and J 7 bases short, with 16 bases between. CDR1 and CDR2 (germline): SGDLS, YYNGEE. The CDR3 covers 15 residues. The variable domain in full, completed from reference TRBV9 and TRBJ2-1, reads DSGVTQTPKHLITATGQRVTLRCSPRSGDLSVYWYQQSLDQGLQFLIQYYNGEERAKGNILERFSAQQFPDLHSELNLSSLELGDSALYFCASSVLSAGGNEQFFGPGTRLTVL.